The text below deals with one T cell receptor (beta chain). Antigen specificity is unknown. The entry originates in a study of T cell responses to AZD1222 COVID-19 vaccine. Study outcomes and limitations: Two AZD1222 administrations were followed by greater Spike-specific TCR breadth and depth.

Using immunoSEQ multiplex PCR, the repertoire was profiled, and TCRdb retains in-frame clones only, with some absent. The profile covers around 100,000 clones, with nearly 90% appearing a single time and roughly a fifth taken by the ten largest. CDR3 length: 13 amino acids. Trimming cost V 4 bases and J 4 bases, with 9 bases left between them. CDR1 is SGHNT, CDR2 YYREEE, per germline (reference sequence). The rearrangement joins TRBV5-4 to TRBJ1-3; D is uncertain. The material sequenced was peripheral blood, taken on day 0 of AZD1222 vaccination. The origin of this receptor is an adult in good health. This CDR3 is CASSASRGNTIYF. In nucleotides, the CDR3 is TGTGCCAGCAGCGCGAGTAGGGGAAACACCATATATTTT.